The next 10 T cell receptor beta chains were all read from a single sample in a study of T cell responses to AZD1222 COVID-19 vaccine. Profiling relied on immunoSEQ multiplex PCR, and the TCRdb table lists in-frame clones only, not all of them. This table has about 130,000 clones, roughly 92% appearing once. The material was peripheral blood, obtained 28 days after the second AZD1222 dose. The receptors derive from an adult who received the AZD1222 COVID-19 vaccine.

The chain carries TRBV7-8 and TRBJ2-2, with a weak D call TRBD2 (5 bases). V lost 2 bases to trimming and J lost 0 bases, with 10 bases between them. The CDR3 extends over 16 amino acids. Germline CDR1 reads SGHVS; CDR2 reads FQNEAQ. In DNA, the CDR3 is TGTGCCAGCAGCTTATTGGCTAGCTCGAACACCGGGGAGCTGTTTTTT. This gives the protein CASSLLASSNTGELFF. Looking up the rest from reference TRBV7-8 and TRBJ2-2 gives the full variable domain: GAGVSQSPRYKVAKRGQDVALRCDPISGHVSLFWYQQALGQGPEFLTYFQNEAQLDKSGLPSDRFFAERPEGSVSTLKIQRTQQEDSAVYLCASSLLASSNTGELFFGEGSRLTVL.

The chain links TRBV5-1 to TRBJ2-7; 10 nucleotides align to TRBD1. The CDR3 runs 15 residues. The V gene's germline CDR1 is SGHRS and CDR2 YFSETQ. V shed 4 bases and J 5 bases; nucleotides not matched to a gene: 9. The CDR3 DNA reads TGCGCCAGCAGCCAGCGGACAGGGGGTAGCAACGAGCAGTACTTC. As protein: CASSQRTGGSNEQYF. Full variable domain (missing parts from reference TRBV5-1 and TRBJ2-7): KAGVTQTPRYLIKTRGQQVTLSCSPISGHRSVSWYQQTPGQGLQFLFEYFSETQRNKGNFPGRFSGRQFSNSRSEMNVSTLELGDSALYLCASSQRTGGSNEQYFGPGTRLTVT.

The chain joins TRBV3-1 (or the pseudogene TRBV3-2) to TRBJ2-7, with 7 bases lining up with TRBD2. This CDR3 has 15 residues. Germline CDR1 reads LGHDT; CDR2 reads YNNKEL (reference sequence). The V and J ends lost 2 bases and 0 bases, in that order; junction bases with no gene match: 4. The CDR3 DNA is TGTGCCAGCAGCCAAAGAGCGGGAAGCTCCTACGAGCAGTACTTC. Translated, it gives CASSQRAGSSYEQYF.

This chain links TRBV7-6 with TRBJ2-7, with D unclear. The CDR3 totals 14 residues. V lost 2 bases and J lost 7, with 15 bases in between. From germline, CDR1 is SGHVS and CDR2 FNYEAQ. CDR3 region: CASSLIINGVEQYF. The CDR3 bases are TGTGCCAGCAGCTTAATTATCAACGGCGTTGAGCAGTACTTC.

This chain links TRBV15 with TRBJ2-1; TRBD2 aligns across 11 bases. Germline CDR1 is LNHNV and CDR2 is YYDKDF (reference sequence). This CDR3 is 18 amino acids long. The trim removed 5 bases at V and 0 bases at J, leaving 9 bases unmatched. The chain's CDR3 is CATSGGTSGPFSYNEQFF. In DNA form, the CDR3 reads TGTGCCACCAGCGGGGGGACTAGCGGTCCCTTCTCCTACAATGAGCAGTTCTTC.

The gene calls are TRBV27 and TRBJ1-2; D gene unclear. This CDR3 spans 15 amino acids. CDR1 and CDR2 (germline): MNHEY, SMNVEV (reference sequence). The germline V and J ends were trimmed by 6 bases and 8 bases, with 22 bases remaining between them. CDR3 nucleotides: TGTGCCAGCAGGGCCAACAAACAGTTCCCAAGGGGCTACACCTTC. Protein: CASRANKQFPRGYTF.

Here the CDR3 reads CASSLLGQIYEQYF. The CDR3 coding sequence is TGTGCCAGCAGTTTATTGGGCCAGATCTACGAGCAGTACTTC. V usage is TRBV28 and J usage is TRBJ2-7, with D unresolved. Germline V gene lookup returns CDR1 MDHEN and CDR2 SYDVKM. The CDR3 spans 14 residues. Between the trimmed V and J ends, which lost 1 base and 3 bases, there was a span of 10 bases. The full variable domain, rest sourced from reference TRBV28 and TRBJ2-7, is DVKVTQSSRYLVKRTGEKVFLECVQDMDHENMFWYRQDPGLGLRLIYFSYDVKMKEKGDIPEGYSVSREKKERFSLILESASTNQTSMYLCASSLLGQIYEQYFGPGTRLTVT.

The chain uses TRBV7-9 and TRBJ1-1; TRBD1 is a possible D gene (5 bases). This CDR3 has 15 residues. Trimming left V 2 bases short and J 1 base short, with 11 bases between. CDR1 and CDR2 (germline): SEHNR, FQNEAQ (reference sequence). CDR3 residues: CASSLRARANTEAFF. CDR3 nucleotide sequence: TGTGCCAGCAGCTTACGTGCCAGGGCGAACACTGAAGCTTTCTTT.

In this sample, this clone turned up once. The chain combines TRBV6-6 with TRBJ1-3, with D maybe TRBD1 (5 bases). The length of the CDR3 is 16 residues. Trimming took off 6 bases at V and 1 base at J, with 16 bases between the two ends. Germline values: CDR1 MNHNY, CDR2 SVGAGI (reference sequence). CDR3 DNA: TGTGCCAGCAGCCTAGACCAGGGTCCATCTGGAAACACCATATATTTT. The encoded protein is CASSLDQGPSGNTIYF.

This clone was counted a single time. The V and J genes are TRBV20-1 and TRBJ2-7; TRBD1 agrees at 11 bases. This CDR3 is built from 11 residues. Germline V gives CDR1 DFQATT, CDR2 SNEGSKA (reference sequence). V shed 7 bases, J shed 5 bases, and the junction held 1 base outside the gene matches. CDR3 region: CSGTGGHEQYF. The CDR3 DNA reads TGCAGTGGGACAGGGGGCCACGAGCAGTACTTC.